These 28 T cell receptor beta chains were all obtained from the same sample, sequenced in a study of regulatory T cells in long-lasting Graves disease. CDR3 regions were amplified by Arm-PCR using iRepertoire HTBI primers to build TCR beta libraries. TCRdb independently ran MiXCR on the multiplex PCR reads; one entry per CDR3 protein. The profile shows 400,000 to 550,000 distinct CDR3 sequences, 16% of them singletons. Time point described: newly diagnosed GD, antithyroid drugs for less than 3 months. The TCR library was made from RNA extracted from PBMCs. These same data were also listed under a study on T cells in Graves' hyperthyroidism and ophthalmopathy.

This sample comprised peripheral blood mononuclear cells (PBMCs), obtained at new diagnosis, from a patient treated with antithyroid drugs. All receptors come from a woman aged 25 to 39 with Graves disease.

Ten or more counts support this clonotype. The rearrangement uses TRBV7-9 and TRBJ2-7, with 12 bases aligning to TRBD1. This CDR3 has 15 residues. Germline CDR1 SEHNR, CDR2 FQNEAQ (reference sequence). Losses at the gene ends were 3 bases for V and 6 bases for J; bases not matched to a gene: 6. The CDR3 region has the DNA TGTGCCAGCAGCTTTCCGGGACAGGGGGCGGGCGAGCAGTACTTC. Protein: CASSFPGQGAGEQYF.

As to this clonotype: Only one base separates this from a far larger clonotype, so it likely reflects a read error. A read error is likely, as this CDR3 ends without the conserved phenylalanine or tryptophan. The chain joins TRBV2 to TRBJ1-1; D call uncertain. Germline V gene lookup returns CDR1 SNHLY and CDR2 FYNNEI. The CDR3 extends over 17 amino acids. V gave up 5 bases and J gave up 0 bases, with 19 bases separating them. For the CDR3, the DNA is TGTGCCAGCAGTTGGTTCACTAGTCCTCGTATGAACACTGAAGCTTTCCTT. Its protein product is CASSWFTSPRMNTEAFL.

Many counts were recorded for this clonotype. The rearrangement joins TRBV6-2 or TRBV6-3 to TRBJ1-1; 12 bases fit TRBD1. CDR1 and CDR2 (germline): MNHEY, SVGEGT. CDR3 length equals 15 residues. Unmatched junction bases numbered 8, after V lost 4 bases and J lost 8 bases. The CDR3 loop is CASSSPGTGGREAFF. CDR3 DNA: TGTGCCAGCAGTTCCCCCGGGACAGGGGGCCGGGAAGCTTTCTTT.

This clonotype showed up many times. The chain is built from TRBV20-1 and TRBJ1-1, with D maybe TRBD1 (6 bases). V was trimmed by 0 bases and J by 7 bases, leaving 15 bases between them. In germline, CDR1 is DFQATT, CDR2 SNEGSKA (reference sequence). The length of the CDR3 is 14 residues. The CDR3 region is CSARDVGGPSEAFF. The CDR3 nucleotides are TGCAGTGCTAGAGATGTCGGGGGGCCGAGTGAAGCTTTCTTT.

This clonotype was observed a few times. J is TRBJ1-2 and V is TRBV24-1; no clear D gene. The CDR3 spans 14 residues. The germline V gene has CDR1 KGHDR and CDR2 SFDVKD. Trimming cost V 4 bases and J 1 base, with 9 bases left between them. CDR3 bases: TGTGCCACCAGTGAAGCAGGAATTAACTATGGCTACACCTTC. Its translation: CATSEAGINYGYTF.

The chain combines TRBV2 with TRBJ1-2; 9 bases line up with TRBD1. The CDR3 spans 12 residues. Germline V gene lookup returns CDR1 SNHLY and CDR2 FYNNEI. Trimming cost V 10 bases and J 6 bases; bases outside gene matches: 6. The DNA of the CDR3 is TGTGCCACCTCGGGACAGGGTCATGGCTACACCTTC. It specifies CATSGQGHGYTF.

The chain links TRBV20-1 to TRBJ2-1; possible D gene TRBD1, 6 bases. Looked up from germline, CDR1 is DFQATT and CDR2 is SNEGSKA (reference sequence). CDR3 length equals 14 residues. V was cut by 5 bases and J by 1 base, with 12 bases left in between. The DNA for the CDR3 is TGCAGTGCTCAGGGGAGTAAATCCTACAATGAGCAGTTCTTC. Its protein product is CSAQGSKSYNEQFF.

This clonotype was detected ten times or more. This chain links TRBV12-3 or TRBV12-4 with TRBJ1-1, with 10 nucleotides matching TRBD1. V shed 7 bases, J shed 1 base, and the junction held 3 bases outside the gene matches. The CDR3 is made up of 14 amino acids. Here the CDR3 reads CASIRTGGNTEAFF. Written as DNA, the CDR3 is TGTGCCAGCATTAGGACAGGGGGGAACACTGAAGCTTTCTTT.

This clonotype was detected many times. The CDR3 spells CASSLLQDGSEAFF. The CDR3, as DNA: TGTGCCAGCAGCTTGCTCCAGGATGGCTCTGAAGCTTTCTTT. V is TRBV11-2 and J is TRBJ1-1, with unresolved D. Germline V lookup: CDR1 SGHAT, CDR2 FQNNGV. This CDR3 is built from 14 residues. V was trimmed by 3 bases and J by 6 bases, leaving 14 bases between them.

This clonotype was observed a few times. A read error may explain this, as a much larger clone is one base away. The chain employs TRBV2 and TRBJ2-1; 14 bases map to TRBD2. This CDR3 has 16 residues. CDR1 is SNHLY, CDR2 FYNNEI, per germline. V lost 8 bases to trimming and J lost 6 bases; unmatched junction nucleotides: 9. CDR3: CASGFRTSGRSNEQFF. The DNA of the CDR3 is TGTGCCAGCGGTTTCCGGACTAGCGGGAGGAGCAATGAGCAGTTCTTC.

This clonotype was picked up many times. The chain combines TRBV20-1 with TRBJ2-2; 13 positions agree with TRBD2. With V trimmed by 3 bases and J by 6 bases, 7 bases remained unmatched. This CDR3 is 16 amino acids long. Germline V gene lookup returns CDR1 DFQATT and CDR2 SNEGSKA (reference sequence). This CDR3 reads CSARVRTSGSAGELFF. The DNA of the CDR3 is TGCAGTGCTAGGGTTAGGACTAGCGGGAGCGCCGGGGAGCTGTTTTTT.

This clonotype has at least ten counts. V and J are TRBV11-2 and TRBJ2-7; 9 bases fit TRBD2. V shed 7 bases, J shed 4 bases, and the junction held 8 bases outside the gene matches. The CDR3 length is 14 residues. Germline lookup yields CDR1 SGHAT and CDR2 FQNNGV. The CDR3 nucleotides read TGTGCCAGCAACCTAGCGGGATCTCTTTACGAGCAGTACTTC. Residues: CASNLAGSLYEQYF.

J is TRBJ2-1 and V is TRBV11-3; no firm D call. CDR1 is SGHNT, CDR2 YENEEA, per germline. Trimming pared 0 bases from V and 7 bases from J, leaving 7 bases between. The CDR3 loop spans 13 amino acids. In DNA form, the CDR3 reads TGTGCCAGCAGCTTAGACCGTCGGAATGAGCAGTTCTTC. Its translation: CASSLDRRNEQFF.

This clonotype showed up many times. The chain joins TRBV5-1 to TRBJ1-1; D not resolved. CDR3 length equals 13 residues. V was clipped by 0 bases and J by 3 bases, with 6 bases between them. Per germline, CDR1 SGHRS and CDR2 YFSETQ. The CDR3 here is CASSLAWDTEAFF. CDR3 coding DNA: TGCGCCAGCAGCTTGGCGTGGGACACTGAAGCTTTCTTT.

This clonotype was observed at least ten times. The chain has TRBV7-9 and TRBJ2-3; D unresolved. Germline-derived CDR1 and CDR2 are SEHNR and FQNEAQ (reference sequence). CDR3 length equals 13 residues. Trimming removed 4 bases at V and 5 bases at J, with 10 bases between. CDR3 region: CASSSPLGDTQYF. The CDR3 bases are TGTGCCAGCAGCTCCCCCCTAGGAGATACGCAGTATTTT.

This clonotype has a handful of counts. V usage is TRBV9 and J usage is TRBJ1-1; TRBD1 might be the D (6 bases). The CDR3 runs to 15 residues. CDR1 is SGDLS and CDR2 is YYNGEE in the germline V gene. V was cut by 0 bases and J by 3 bases, with 12 bases left in between. The CDR3 here is CASSVAGDLDTEAFF. The CDR3 DNA follows: TGTGCCAGCAGCGTAGCAGGGGATTTGGACACTGAAGCTTTCTTT. Supplemented by reference TRBV9 and TRBJ1-1, the full variable domain reads DSGVTQTPKHLITATGQRVTLRCSPRSGDLSVYWYQQSLDQGLQFLIQYYNGEERAKGNILERFSAQQFPDLHSELNLSSLELGDSALYFCASSVAGDLDTEAFFGQGTRLTVV.

This clonotype has ten or more counts. The chain carries TRBV11-2 and TRBJ2-1, with TRBD2 identical over 11 bases. The CDR3 runs to 17 residues. V shed 3 bases, J shed 2 bases, and the junction held 6 bases outside the gene matches. CDR1 and CDR2 from the germline V gene are SGHAT and FQNNGV. The CDR3 loop reads CASSFYSGRAAYNEQFF. DNA of the CDR3: TGTGCCAGCAGCTTCTATAGCGGGAGGGCCGCCTACAATGAGCAGTTCTTC. Filled out from reference TRBV11-2 and TRBJ2-1, the complete variable domain reads EAGVAQSPRYKIIEKRQSVAFWCNPISGHATLYWYQQILGQGPKLLIQFQNNGVVDDSQLPKDRFSAERLKGVDSTLKIQPAKLEDSAVYLCASSFYSGRAAYNEQFFGPGTRLTVL.

The gene calls are TRBV7-6 and TRBJ2-1, with D perhaps TRBD2 (5 bases). Trimming shortened V by 1 base and J by 5 bases, and 15 bases separated the two germline ends. CDR1 and CDR2 from the germline V gene are SGHVS and FNYEAQ. This CDR3 contains 16 residues. The CDR3 loop is CASSLEGAGGHNEQFF. The CDR3 DNA follows: TGTGCCAGCAGCTTAGAAGGTGCCGGAGGCCACAATGAGCAGTTCTTC.

This clonotype was observed many times. The chain has TRBV5-1 and TRBJ2-1; D is uncertain. CDR3 length equals 17 residues. V lost 0 bases, J lost 6 bases, and 19 bases lay in between. The germline gives CDR1 SGHRS, CDR2 YFSETQ. In nucleotides, the CDR3 is TGCGCCAGCAGCTTGGTTCCGCTAGGATCCCCGCTCAATGAGCAGTTCTTC. Its translation: CASSLVPLGSPLNEQFF.

This clonotype was counted ten times or more. This chain links TRBV3-1 with TRBJ2-7; TRBD2 matches 7 bases. The junction had 8 bases not matched to a gene; V was cut back by 1 base and J by 2 bases. The germline V gene has CDR1 LGHDT and CDR2 YNNKEL (reference sequence). The CDR3 spans 16 residues. The CDR3 sequence is CASSQGTRVEPYEQYF. CDR3 nucleotides: TGTGCCAGCAGCCAAGGGACTAGGGTGGAGCCCTACGAGCAGTACTTC.

In its sample, this clonotype was seen many times. This chain links TRBV12-3 or TRBV12-4 with TRBJ2-1; 8 positions match TRBD2. After removal of 0 bases from V and 4 bases from J, the junction contained 8 bases not matched to a gene. The CDR3 consists of 17 residues. CDR3 sequence (DNA): TGTGCCAGCAGTTTAGCGTTTGAGGCTAGCGGGTACAATGAGCAGTTCTTC. Its translation is CASSLAFEASGYNEQFF.

This clonotype has a count of ten or more. The chain employs TRBV14 and TRBJ1-1; D might be TRBD1 (6 bases). This CDR3 has 13 residues. CDR1 is SGHDN and CDR2 is FVKESK in the germline V gene. Trimming shortened V by 7 bases and J by 1 base, and 10 bases separated the two germline ends. This CDR3 is CASTKGGNTEAFF. In nucleotides, the CDR3 is TGTGCCAGCACCAAGGGGGGGAACACTGAAGCTTTCTTT. Full variable domain (missing parts from reference TRBV14 and TRBJ1-1): EAGVTQFPSHSVIEKGQTVTLRCDPISGHDNLYWYRRVMGKEIKFLLHFVKESKQDESGMPNNRFLAERTGGTYSTLKVQPAELEDSGVYFCASTKGGNTEAFFGQGTRLTVV.

This clonotype was detected ten times or more. The J gene is TRBJ2-2, the V gene TRBV7-2; a weak D match, TRBD2 (6 bases). The CDR3 sequence is 15 residues long. The V and J ends lost 4 bases and 2 bases respectively, with 11 bases between them. Germline V gene sequence: CDR1 SGHTA, CDR2 FQGNSA. CDR3 in amino acids: CASSSGRGNTGELFF. The CDR3 bases are TGTGCCAGCAGCTCCGGGCGGGGTAACACCGGGGAGCTGTTTTTT.

This clonotype was seen repeatedly, ten times or more. The chain has TRBV12-3 or TRBV12-4 and TRBJ2-5; possibly TRBD2 for D (5 bases). V lost 2 bases to trimming and J lost 2 bases, with 9 bases between them. The CDR3 runs 14 residues. DNA of the CDR3: TGTGCCAGCAGTTTACCGGGAACGCAAGAGACCCAGTACTTC. Its translation is CASSLPGTQETQYF.

This chain links TRBV30 with TRBJ2-2; no firm D call. V dropped 7 bases and J dropped 6 bases, with 15 bases sitting between them. CDR3 size: 13 residues. Germline-derived CDR1 and CDR2 are GTSNPN and SVGIG (reference sequence). Here the CDR3 reads CALALEASGELFF. The DNA of the CDR3 is TGTGCCTTGGCCCTCGAGGCGTCCGGGGAGCTGTTTTTT.

This clonotype was picked up many times. The V call is TRBV11-2, the J call TRBJ2-4; D possibly corresponds to TRBD2 (5 bases). V was trimmed by 1 base and J by 7 bases, leaving 11 bases between them. The CDR3 length is 14 residues. Germline-derived CDR1 and CDR2 are SGHAT and FQNNGV. The CDR3 here is CASSLGRGGNIQYF. The CDR3 DNA sequence: TGTGCCAGCAGCTTAGGTCGGGGTGGGAACATTCAGTACTTC.

This clonotype was detected ten times or more. J is TRBJ2-3 and V is TRBV30; D gene unclear. Per the germline V gene, CDR1 is GTSNPN and CDR2 is SVGIG (reference sequence). V was clipped by 5 bases and J by 2 bases, with 11 bases between them. The CDR3 contains 13 residues. DNA for the CDR3: TGTGCCTGGGGCCTGGTCCCCACAGATACGCAGTATTTT. Protein product: CAWGLVPTDTQYF.

As regards this clonotype: This may stem from a read error, because a much larger clone lies one nucleotide away. The rearrangement joins TRBV18 to TRBJ2-7, with 10 bases aligning to TRBD1. Per the germline V gene, CDR1 is KGHSH and CDR2 is LQKENI. The CDR3 length is 15 residues. CDR3 in amino acids: CASSRQGASSSEQYF. The CDR3 nucleotides read TGTGCCAGCTCACGACAGGGGGCGAGCTCCTCCGAGCAGTACTTC.